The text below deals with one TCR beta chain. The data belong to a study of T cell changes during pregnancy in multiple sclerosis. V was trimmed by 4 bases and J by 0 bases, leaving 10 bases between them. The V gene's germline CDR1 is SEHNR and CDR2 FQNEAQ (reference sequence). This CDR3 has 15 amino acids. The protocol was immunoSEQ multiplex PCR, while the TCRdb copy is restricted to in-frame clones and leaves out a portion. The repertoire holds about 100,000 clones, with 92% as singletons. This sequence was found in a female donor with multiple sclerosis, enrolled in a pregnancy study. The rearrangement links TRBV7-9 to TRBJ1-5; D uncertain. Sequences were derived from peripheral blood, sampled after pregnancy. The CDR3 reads CASSSSGYSNQPQHF. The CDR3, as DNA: TGTGCCAGCAGCTCCTCGGGGTATAGCAATCAGCCCCAGCATTTT.